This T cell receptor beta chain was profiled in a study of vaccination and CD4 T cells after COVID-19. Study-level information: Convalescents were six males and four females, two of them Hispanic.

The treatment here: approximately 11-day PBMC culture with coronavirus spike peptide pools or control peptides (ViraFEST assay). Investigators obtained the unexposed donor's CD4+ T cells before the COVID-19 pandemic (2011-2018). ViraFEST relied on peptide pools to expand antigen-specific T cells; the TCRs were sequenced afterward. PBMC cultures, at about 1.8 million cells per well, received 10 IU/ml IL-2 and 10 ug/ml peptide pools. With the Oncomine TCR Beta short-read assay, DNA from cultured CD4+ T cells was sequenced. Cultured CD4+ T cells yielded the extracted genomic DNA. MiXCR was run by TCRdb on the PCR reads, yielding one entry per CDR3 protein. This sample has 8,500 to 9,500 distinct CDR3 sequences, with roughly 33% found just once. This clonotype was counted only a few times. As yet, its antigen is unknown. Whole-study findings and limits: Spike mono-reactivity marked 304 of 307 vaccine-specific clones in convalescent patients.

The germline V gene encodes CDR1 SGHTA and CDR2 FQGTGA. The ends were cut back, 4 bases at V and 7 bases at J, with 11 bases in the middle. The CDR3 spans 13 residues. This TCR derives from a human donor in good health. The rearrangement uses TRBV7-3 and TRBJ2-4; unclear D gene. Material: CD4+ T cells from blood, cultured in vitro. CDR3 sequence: CASSSGLGNIQYF. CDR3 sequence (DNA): TGTGCCAGCAGCTCTGGATTGGGGAACATTCAGTACTTC.